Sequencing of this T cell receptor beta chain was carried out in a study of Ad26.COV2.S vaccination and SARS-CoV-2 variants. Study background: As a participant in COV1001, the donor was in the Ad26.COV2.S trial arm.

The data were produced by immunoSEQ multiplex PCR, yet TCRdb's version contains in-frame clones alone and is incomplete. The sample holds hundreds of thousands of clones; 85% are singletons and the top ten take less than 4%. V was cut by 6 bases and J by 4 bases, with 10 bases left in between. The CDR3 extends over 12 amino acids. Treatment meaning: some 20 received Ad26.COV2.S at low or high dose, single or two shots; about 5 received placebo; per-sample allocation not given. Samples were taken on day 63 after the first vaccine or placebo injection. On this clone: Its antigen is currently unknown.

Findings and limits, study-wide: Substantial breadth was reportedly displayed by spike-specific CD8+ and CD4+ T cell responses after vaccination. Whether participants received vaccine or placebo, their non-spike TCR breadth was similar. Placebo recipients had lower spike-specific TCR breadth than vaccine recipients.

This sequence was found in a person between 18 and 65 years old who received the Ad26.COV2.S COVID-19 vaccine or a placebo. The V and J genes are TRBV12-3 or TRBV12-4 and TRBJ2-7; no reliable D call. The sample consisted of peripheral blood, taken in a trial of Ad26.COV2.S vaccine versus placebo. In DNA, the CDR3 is TGTGCCAGCAGGTATGAAGAATACGAGCAGTACTTC. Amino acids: CASRYEEYEQYF.